The source of this T cell receptor (beta chain) is a study of shared clonotypes between healthy human individuals. V lost 0 bases and J 5 bases, leaving 13 bases between the germline ends. The CDR3 contains 15 residues. Per germline, CDR1 MNHNY and CDR2 SVGAGI (reference sequence). As to this clone: Its antigen is undetermined. Different DNA sequences within this sample yield the same CDR3.

Study-wide findings and caveats: The study drew on few donors, limiting represented genetic and exposure-history diversity. It was only blood that was sampled, and tissue repertoires likely differ.

Generated by immunoSEQ multiplex PCR, the TCRdb table keeps only in-frame clones and is missing some. The sample lists about half a million clones, 81% occurring once. This chain uses TRBV6-6 with TRBJ2-5; perhaps TRBD2 as D (5 bases). This TCR derives from a woman aged 35 to 49 in good health. Some clones in this sample may be carry-over from other donors' samples. The sequencing sample was made of PBMCs. The CDR3 spells CASSYSRPGSETQYF. The CDR3 DNA follows: TGTGCCAGCAGTTACTCGAGGCCGGGGAGTGAGACCCAGTACTTC.